Given below is one TCR beta chain in context. Its specificity is unknown. The data are from a study of cytomegalovirus exposure and HLA in healthy donors. The overall study: An analysis done earlier identified about 100 million unique TCR beta sequences from about 180 million T cells. A preliminary data release comprised roughly 80 million unique TCRs obtained from HLA-typed donors. Study-wide findings and caveats: Earlier findings revealed that most TCR beta V segments proved productive either about 87% or about 30% of the time.

13 Jbeta primers and 60 Vbeta primers were used for the PCR. Sequencing used immunoSEQ multiplex PCR; TCRdb keeps in-frame clones, though not all of them. The top ten clones hold around 1.4% of a sample with under 200,000 clones, less than 85% of them seen once. CDR1 and CDR2 from the germline V gene are LNHNV and YYDKDF (reference sequence). The CDR3 runs to 16 residues. Unmatched junction bases numbered 10, after V lost 3 bases and J lost 2 bases. Sequencing input: PBMCs. This chain joins TRBV15 and TRBJ2-7; 7 bases agree with TRBD1. This clonotype originated in a man between 60 and 75 years old in good health and CMV-seronegative. The CDR3 region has the DNA TGTGCCACCAGCAGGGTAGGGACAGCAAAGCCCTACGAGCAGTACTTC. Encoded protein: CATSRVGTAKPYEQYF. The variable domain in full, with the rest retrieved from reference TRBV15 and TRBJ2-7, is DAMVIQNPRYQVTQFGKPVTLSCSQTLNHNVMYWYQQKSSQAPKLLFHYYDKDFNNEADTPDNFQSRRPNTSFCFLDIRSPGLGDTAMYLCATSRVGTAKPYEQYFGPGTRLTVT.